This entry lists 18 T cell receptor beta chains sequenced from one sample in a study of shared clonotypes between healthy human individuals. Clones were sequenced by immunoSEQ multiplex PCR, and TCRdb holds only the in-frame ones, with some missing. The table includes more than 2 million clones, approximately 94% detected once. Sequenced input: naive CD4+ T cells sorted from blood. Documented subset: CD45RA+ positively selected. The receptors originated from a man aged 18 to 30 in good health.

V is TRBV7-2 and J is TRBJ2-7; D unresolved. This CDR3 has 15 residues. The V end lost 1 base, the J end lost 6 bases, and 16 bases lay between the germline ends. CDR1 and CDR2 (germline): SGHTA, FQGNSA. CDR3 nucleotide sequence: TGTGCCAGCAGCTTAGACGGACCCAAGTCTGGCGAGCAGTACTTC. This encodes CASSLDGPKSGEQYF.

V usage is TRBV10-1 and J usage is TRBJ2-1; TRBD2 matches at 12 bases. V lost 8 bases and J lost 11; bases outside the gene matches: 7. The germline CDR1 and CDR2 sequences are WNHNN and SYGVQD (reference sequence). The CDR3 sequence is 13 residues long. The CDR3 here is CASGTGTSGQQFF. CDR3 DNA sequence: TGCGCCAGCGGAACCGGGACTAGCGGGCAGCAGTTCTTC.

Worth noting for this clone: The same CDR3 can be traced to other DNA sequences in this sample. The CDR3 loop is CASSLRGANVLTF. The CDR3 DNA reads TGTGCCAGCAGCCTACGGGGTGCCAACGTCCTGACTTTC. This chain links TRBV27 with TRBJ2-6; a weak D match, TRBD2 (5 bases). The germline V gene has CDR1 MNHEY and CDR2 SMNVEV (reference sequence). The CDR3 sequence is 13 residues long. Trimming stripped 6 bases from V and 7 bases from J, with 10 bases between.

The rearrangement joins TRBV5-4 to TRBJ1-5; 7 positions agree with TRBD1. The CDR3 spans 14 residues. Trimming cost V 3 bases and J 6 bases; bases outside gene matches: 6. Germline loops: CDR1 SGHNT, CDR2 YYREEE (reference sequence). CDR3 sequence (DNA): TGTGCCAGCAGCTCCACAGGGGTAAGTCAGCCCCAGCATTTT. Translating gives CASSSTGVSQPQHF. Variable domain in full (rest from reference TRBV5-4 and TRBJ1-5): ETGVTQSPTHLIKTRGQQVTLRCSSQSGHNTVSWYQQALGQGPQFIFQYYREEENGRGNFPPRFSGLQFPNYSSELNVNALELDDSALYLCASSSTGVSQPQHFGDGTRLSIL.

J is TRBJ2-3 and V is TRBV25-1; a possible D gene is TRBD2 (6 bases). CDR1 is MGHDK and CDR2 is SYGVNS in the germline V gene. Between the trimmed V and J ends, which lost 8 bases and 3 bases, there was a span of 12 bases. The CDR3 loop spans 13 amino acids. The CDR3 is CASSRAGTDTQYF. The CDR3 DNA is TGTGCCAGCTCGAGGGCGGGGACAGATACGCAGTATTTT.

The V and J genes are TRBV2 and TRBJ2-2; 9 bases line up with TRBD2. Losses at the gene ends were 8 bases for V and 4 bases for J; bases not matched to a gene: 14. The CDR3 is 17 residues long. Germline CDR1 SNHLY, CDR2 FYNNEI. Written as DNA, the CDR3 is TGTGCCAGCGTCCAATACAATCTAGCGGGGCGCACCGGGGAGCTGTTTTTT. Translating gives CASVQYNLAGRTGELFF.

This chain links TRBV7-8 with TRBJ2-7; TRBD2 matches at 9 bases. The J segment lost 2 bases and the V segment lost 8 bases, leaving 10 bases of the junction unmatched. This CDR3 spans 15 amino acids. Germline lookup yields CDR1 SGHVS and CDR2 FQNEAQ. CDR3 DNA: TGTGCCAGCCAATCTAGCGGGACGCCGGCCTACGAGCAGTACTTC. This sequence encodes CASQSSGTPAYEQYF.

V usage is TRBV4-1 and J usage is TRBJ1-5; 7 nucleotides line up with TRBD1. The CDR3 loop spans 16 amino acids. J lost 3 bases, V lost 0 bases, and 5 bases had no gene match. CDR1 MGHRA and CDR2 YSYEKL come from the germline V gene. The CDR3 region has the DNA TGCGCCAGCAGCCAAGAAGGGGGACAGATCAATCAGCCCCAGCATTTT. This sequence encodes CASSQEGGQINQPQHF.

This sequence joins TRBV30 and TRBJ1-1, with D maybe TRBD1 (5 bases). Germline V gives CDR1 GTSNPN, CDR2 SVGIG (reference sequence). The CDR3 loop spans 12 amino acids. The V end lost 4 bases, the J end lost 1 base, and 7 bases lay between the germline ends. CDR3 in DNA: TGTGCCTGGAAACAGGAGAACACTGAAGCTTTCTTT. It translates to CAWKQENTEAFF. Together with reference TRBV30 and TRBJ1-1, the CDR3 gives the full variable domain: SQTIHQWPATLVQPVGSPLSLECTVEGTSNPNLYWYRQAAGRGLQLLFYSVGIGQISSEVPQNLSASRPQDRQFILSSKKLLLSDSGFYLCAWKQENTEAFFGQGTRLTVV.

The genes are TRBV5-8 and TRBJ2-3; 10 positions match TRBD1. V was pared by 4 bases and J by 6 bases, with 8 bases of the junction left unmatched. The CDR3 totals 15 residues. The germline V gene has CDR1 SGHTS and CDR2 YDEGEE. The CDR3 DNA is TGTGCCAGCAGCCCGGGACAGGGGTTCCTGGATACGCAGTATTTT. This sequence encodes CASSPGQGFLDTQYF.

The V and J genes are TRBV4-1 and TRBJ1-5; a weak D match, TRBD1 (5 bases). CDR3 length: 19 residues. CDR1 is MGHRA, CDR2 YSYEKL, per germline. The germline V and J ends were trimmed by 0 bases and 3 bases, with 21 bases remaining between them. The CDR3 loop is CASSQDPDRFVGPNQPQHF. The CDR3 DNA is TGCGCCAGCAGCCAAGACCCTGACAGATTTGTCGGTCCCAATCAGCCCCAGCATTTT.

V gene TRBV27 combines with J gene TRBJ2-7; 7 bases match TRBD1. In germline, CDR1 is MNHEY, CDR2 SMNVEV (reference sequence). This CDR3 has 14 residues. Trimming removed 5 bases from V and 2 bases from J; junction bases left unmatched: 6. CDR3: CASSAFGTAYEQYF. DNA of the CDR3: TGTGCCAGCAGTGCCTTCGGGACAGCCTACGAGCAGTACTTC.

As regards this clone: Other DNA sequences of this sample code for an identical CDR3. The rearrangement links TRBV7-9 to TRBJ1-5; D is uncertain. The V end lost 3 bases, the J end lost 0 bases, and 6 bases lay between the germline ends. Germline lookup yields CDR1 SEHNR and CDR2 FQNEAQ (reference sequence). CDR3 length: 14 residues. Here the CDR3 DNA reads TGTGCCAGCAGCTTCGAAAATAGCAATCAGCCCCAGCATTTT. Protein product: CASSFENSNQPQHF.

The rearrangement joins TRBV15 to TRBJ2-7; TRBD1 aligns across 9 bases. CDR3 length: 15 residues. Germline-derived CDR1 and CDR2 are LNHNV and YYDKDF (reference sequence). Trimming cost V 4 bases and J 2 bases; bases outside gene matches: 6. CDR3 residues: CATSTRGTGPYEQYF. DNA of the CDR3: TGTGCCACCAGCACACGAGGGACAGGGCCCTACGAGCAGTACTTC.

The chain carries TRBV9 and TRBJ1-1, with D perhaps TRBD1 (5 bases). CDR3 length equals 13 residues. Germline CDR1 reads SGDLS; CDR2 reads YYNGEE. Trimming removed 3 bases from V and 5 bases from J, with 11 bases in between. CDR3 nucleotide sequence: TGTGCCAGCAGCGCCCTGGGGGGGACTGAAGCTTTCTTT. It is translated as CASSALGGTEAFF.

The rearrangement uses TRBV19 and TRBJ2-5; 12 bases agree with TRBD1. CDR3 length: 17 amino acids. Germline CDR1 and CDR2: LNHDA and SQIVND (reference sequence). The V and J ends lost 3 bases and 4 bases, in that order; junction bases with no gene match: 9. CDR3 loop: CASSIMGTGGAGETQYF. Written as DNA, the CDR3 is TGTGCCAGTAGTATTATGGGGACAGGGGGCGCGGGAGAGACCCAGTACTTC.

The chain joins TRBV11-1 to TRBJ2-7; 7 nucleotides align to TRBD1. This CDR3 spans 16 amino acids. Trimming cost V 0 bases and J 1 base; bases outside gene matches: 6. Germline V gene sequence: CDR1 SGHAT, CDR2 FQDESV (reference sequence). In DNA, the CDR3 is TGTGCCAGCAGCTTAGCCGGGACAGTTAATTCCTACGAGCAGTACTTC. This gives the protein CASSLAGTVNSYEQYF.

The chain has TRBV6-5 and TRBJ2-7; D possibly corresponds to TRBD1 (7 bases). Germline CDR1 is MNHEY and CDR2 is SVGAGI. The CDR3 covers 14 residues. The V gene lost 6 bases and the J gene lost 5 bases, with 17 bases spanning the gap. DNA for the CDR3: TGTGCCAGCAGGCGGGACAGTAGGGTCGACGAGCAGTACTTC. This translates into CASRRDSRVDEQYF.